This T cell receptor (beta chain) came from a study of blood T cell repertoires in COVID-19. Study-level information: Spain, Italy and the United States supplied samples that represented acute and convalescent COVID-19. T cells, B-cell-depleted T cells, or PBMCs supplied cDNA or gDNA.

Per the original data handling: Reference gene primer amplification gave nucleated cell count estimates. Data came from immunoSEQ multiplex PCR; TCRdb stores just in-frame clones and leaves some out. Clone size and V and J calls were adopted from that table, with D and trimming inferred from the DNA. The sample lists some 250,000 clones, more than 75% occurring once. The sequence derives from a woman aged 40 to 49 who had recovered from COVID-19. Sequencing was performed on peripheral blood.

The CDR3 region is CASSYSLGRAGASNTEAFF. As DNA, the CDR3 is TGTGCCAGCAGTTACTCCCTGGGCCGGGCAGGGGCCTCGAACACTGAAGCTTTCTTT. The chain has TRBV6-2 or TRBV6-3 and TRBJ1-1; D might be TRBD1 (6 bases). Between the trimmed V and J ends, which lost 0 bases and 1 base, there was a span of 21 bases. This CDR3 contains 19 residues. Germline CDR1 is MNHEY and CDR2 is SVGEGT.